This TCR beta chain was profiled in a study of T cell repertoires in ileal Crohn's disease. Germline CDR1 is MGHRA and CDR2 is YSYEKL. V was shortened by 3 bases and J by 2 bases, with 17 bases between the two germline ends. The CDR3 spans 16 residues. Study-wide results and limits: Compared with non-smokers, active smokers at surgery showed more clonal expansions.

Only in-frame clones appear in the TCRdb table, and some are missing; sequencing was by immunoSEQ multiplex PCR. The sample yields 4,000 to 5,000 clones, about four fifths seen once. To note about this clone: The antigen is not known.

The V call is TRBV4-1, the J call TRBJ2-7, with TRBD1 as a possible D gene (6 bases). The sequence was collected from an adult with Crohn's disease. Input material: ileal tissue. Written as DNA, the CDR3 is TGCGCCAGCAGCCATCACGCCCACAGGGAGACCTACGAGCAGTACTTC. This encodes CASSHHAHRETYEQYF.